Listed below are T cell receptor beta chains from one sample, sequenced in a study of blood T cell repertoires in COVID-19. Profiling relied on immunoSEQ multiplex PCR, and the TCRdb table lists in-frame clones only, not all of them. Of 300,000 to 350,000 clones in the sample, roughly 87% were seen once. Material: peripheral blood. The receptors were gathered from a man younger than 35 with active or convalescent COVID-19. The CDR3 runs from the conserved cysteine through the conserved F or W. The order of the fields is V gene, clone size, J gene, D gene, CDR3 protein, CDR3 DNA. The D gene is left open where the match is weak. Not all rows give a size; the values are once, few, many and, for expanded clones, a class.

V gene: TRBV6-2/TRBV6-3
clone size: -
J gene: TRBJ2-6
D gene: -
CDR3 protein: CASSYSYWESGSGANVLTF
CDR3 DNA: TGTGCCAGCAGTTATAGCTATTGGGAGTCCGGCTCTGGGGCCAACGTCCTGACTTTC

V gene: TRBV5-1
clone size: -
J gene: TRBJ2-3
D gene: TRBD2
CDR3 protein: CASSFLGSGTTDTQYF
CDR3 DNA: TGCGCCAGCAGCTTCCTGGGTAGCGGGACCACAGATACGCAGTATTTT

V gene: TRBV29-1
clone size: -
J gene: TRBJ1-2
D gene: -
CDR3 protein: CSVEVRVRGGLGYTF
CDR3 DNA: TGCAGCGTTGAAGTTCGTGTCAGGGGAGGGTTGGGCTACACCTTC

V gene: TRBV7-6
clone size: few
J gene: TRBJ2-3
D gene: TRBD2
CDR3 protein: CASSLRLAGRGDTQYF
CDR3 DNA: TGTGCCAGCAGCCTGAGACTAGCGGGAAGGGGAGATACGCAGTATTTT

V gene: TRBV14
clone size: -
J gene: TRBJ1-2
D gene: -
CDR3 protein: CASSTLGGLHNYGYTF
CDR3 DNA: TGTGCCAGCAGTACGCTTGGAGGTCTTCATAACTATGGCTACACCTTC

V gene: TRBV5-1
clone size: -
J gene: TRBJ1-1
D gene: TRBD1
CDR3 protein: CASSLDRGNTEAFF
CDR3 DNA: TGCGCCAGCAGCTTGGACAGGGGTAACACTGAAGCTTTCTTT

V gene: TRBV5-4
clone size: once
J gene: TRBJ2-3
D gene: TRBD1
CDR3 protein: CASSPTGADTQYF
CDR3 DNA: TGTGCCAGCAGTCCGACAGGGGCAGATACGCAGTATTTT

V gene: TRBV19
clone size: -
J gene: TRBJ1-4
D gene: -
CDR3 protein: CASSIAGGAGEKLFF
CDR3 DNA: TGTGCCAGTAGTATAGCGGGGGGCGCAGGTGAAAAACTGTTTTTT

V gene: TRBV14
clone size: -
J gene: TRBJ2-7
D gene: TRBD1
CDR3 protein: CASSPGTDYEQYF
CDR3 DNA: TGTGCCAGCAGCCCCGGGACAGACTACGAGCAGTACTTC

V gene: TRBV7-8
clone size: few
J gene: TRBJ1-2
D gene: TRBD1
CDR3 protein: CATARDNRGNINYGYTF
CDR3 DNA: TGTGCCACCGCGAGGGATAACAGGGGGAACATCAACTATGGCTACACCTTC

V gene: TRBV11-2
clone size: -
J gene: TRBJ2-7
D gene: TRBD1
CDR3 protein: CASSLGTGTYEQYF
CDR3 DNA: TGTGCCAGCAGCTTAGGGACAGGGACCTACGAGCAGTACTTC

V gene: TRBV5-1
clone size: few
J gene: TRBJ1-3
D gene: -
CDR3 protein: CASSHGTGIENTIYF
CDR3 DNA: TGCGCCAGCAGCCATGGAACGGGGATAGAAAACACCATATATTTT

V gene: TRBV7-8
clone size: few
J gene: TRBJ1-1
D gene: -
CDR3 protein: CASSLVGTINTEAFF
CDR3 DNA: TGTGCCAGCAGCTTAGTGGGCACCATTAACACTGAAGCTTTCTTT

V gene: TRBV18
clone size: -
J gene: TRBJ2-4
D gene: -
CDR3 protein: CASSPGGVGKNIQYF
CDR3 DNA: TGTGCCAGCTCACCAGGAGGAGTCGGCAAAAACATTCAGTACTTC

V gene: TRBV4-1
clone size: -
J gene: TRBJ2-7
D gene: -
CDR3 protein: CASSQDGLQGYEQYF
CDR3 DNA: TGCGCCAGCAGCCAAGATGGGCTACAGGGCTACGAGCAGTACTTC

V gene: TRBV29-1
clone size: few
J gene: TRBJ1-1
D gene: -
CDR3 protein: CSVLLGQNTEAFF
CDR3 DNA: TGCAGCGTACTCCTCGGACAGAACACTGAAGCTTTCTTT

V gene: TRBV19
clone size: -
J gene: TRBJ1-4
D gene: -
CDR3 protein: CASTTEDPQGEKLFF
CDR3 DNA: TGTGCCAGTACGACGGAGGACCCGCAGGGGGAAAAACTGTTTTTT

V gene: TRBV27
clone size: -
J gene: TRBJ1-2
D gene: -
CDR3 protein: CASSMTGLGYGYTF
CDR3 DNA: TGTGCCAGCAGTATGACAGGTTTGGGCTATGGCTACACCTTC

V gene: TRBV5-4
clone size: -
J gene: TRBJ2-7
D gene: -
CDR3 protein: CASSETGRGASYEQYF
CDR3 DNA: TGTGCCAGCAGCGAAACCGGACGGGGGGCCTCCTACGAGCAGTACTTC

V gene: TRBV6-5
clone size: -
J gene: TRBJ2-2
D gene: -
CDR3 protein: CATQGLPNTGELFF
CDR3 DNA: TGTGCCACCCAGGGACTCCCTAACACCGGGGAGCTGTTTTTT

V gene: TRBV7-2
clone size: -
J gene: TRBJ1-1
D gene: -
CDR3 protein: CASSVRGNTEAFF
CDR3 DNA: TGTGCCAGCAGCGTGAGAGGGAACACTGAAGCTTTCTTT

V gene: TRBV7-8
clone size: -
J gene: TRBJ1-2
D gene: TRBD1
CDR3 protein: CASSLGTGRLFDYGYTF
CDR3 DNA: TGTGCCAGCAGCTTAGGGACAGGGAGATTGTTCGACTATGGCTACACCTTC

V gene: TRBV15
clone size: -
J gene: TRBJ2-1
D gene: TRBD1
CDR3 protein: CATSRDLDRGPNEQFF
CDR3 DNA: TGTGCCACCAGCAGAGATCTGGACAGGGGCCCAAATGAGCAGTTCTTC

V gene: TRBV6-9
clone size: -
J gene: TRBJ1-2
D gene: -
CDR3 protein: CASSRGERAGYTF
CDR3 DNA: TGTGCCAGCAGTCGCGGGGAGCGGGCTGGCTACACCTTC

V gene: TRBV6-6
clone size: -
J gene: TRBJ2-5
D gene: -
CDR3 protein: CASSYTAQETQYF
CDR3 DNA: TGTGCCAGCAGTTACACAGCTCAAGAGACCCAGTACTTC

V gene: TRBV11-2
clone size: once
J gene: TRBJ2-1
D gene: -
CDR3 protein: CAVGVNEQFF
CDR3 DNA: TGTGCTGTAGGGGTCAATGAGCAGTTCTTC

V gene: TRBV7-2
clone size: -
J gene: TRBJ1-5
D gene: -
CDR3 protein: CASSPSGGSGQPQHF
CDR3 DNA: TGTGCCAGCAGCCCCAGCGGAGGCTCCGGTCAGCCCCAGCATTTT

V gene: TRBV6-1
clone size: -
J gene: TRBJ1-1
D gene: -
CDR3 protein: CASSETRGGTEAFF
CDR3 DNA: TGTGCCAGCAGTGAAACACGGGGTGGTACTGAAGCTTTCTTT

V gene: TRBV19
clone size: -
J gene: TRBJ1-1
D gene: TRBD1
CDR3 protein: CASRTGEYTEAFF
CDR3 DNA: TGTGCCAGCCGGACAGGGGAATACACTGAAGCTTTCTTT

V gene: TRBV24-1
clone size: few
J gene: TRBJ2-1
D gene: -
CDR3 protein: CATIQGHGNSYNEQFF
CDR3 DNA: TGTGCCACCATCCAGGGACACGGAAACTCCTACAATGAGCAGTTCTTC

V gene: TRBV4-1
clone size: -
J gene: TRBJ1-1
D gene: -
CDR3 protein: CASSHPRAGGSTEAFF
CDR3 DNA: TGCGCCAGCAGCCATCCCCGGGCGGGCGGGAGCACTGAAGCTTTCTTT

V gene: TRBV12-1
clone size: -
J gene: TRBJ2-3
D gene: -
CDR3 protein: CASSSPQWDRGRADTQYF
CDR3 DNA: TGTGCCAGCAGCTCACCCCAATGGGACAGGGGTCGCGCAGATACGCAGTATTTT

V gene: TRBV4-1
clone size: once
J gene: TRBJ1-3
D gene: -
CDR3 protein: CASSQYNRAGNTIYF
CDR3 DNA: TGCGCCAGCAGCCAATACAACAGGGCTGGAAACACCATATATTTT

V gene: TRBV18
clone size: -
J gene: TRBJ2-1
D gene: -
CDR3 protein: CASSRFGEGGRGDEQFF
CDR3 DNA: TGTGCCAGCTCACGCTTCGGGGAAGGGGGAAGAGGCGATGAGCAGTTCTTC

V gene: TRBV13
clone size: -
J gene: TRBJ1-1
D gene: -
CDR3 protein: CASSLMVGLGEAFF
CDR3 DNA: TGTGCCAGCAGCCTAATGGTAGGCCTCGGGGAAGCTTTCTTT

V gene: TRBV7-9
clone size: few
J gene: TRBJ1-5
D gene: -
CDR3 protein: CASSYPGEPQHF
CDR3 DNA: TGTGCCAGCAGCTACCCAGGTGAGCCCCAGCATTTT

V gene: TRBV25-1
clone size: -
J gene: TRBJ1-1
D gene: -
CDR3 protein: CASRGGKRLDTEAFF
CDR3 DNA: TGTGCCAGCCGCGGAGGGAAACGGTTAGACACTGAAGCTTTCTTT

V gene: TRBV5-1
clone size: -
J gene: TRBJ1-2
D gene: -
CDR3 protein: CASSIVPTDGYTF
CDR3 DNA: TGCGCCAGCAGCATTGTACCAACGGATGGCTACACCTTC

V gene: TRBV6-5
clone size: -
J gene: TRBJ2-2
D gene: -
CDR3 protein: CASSLARKTGELFF
CDR3 DNA: TGTGCCAGCAGTTTAGCTCGGAAAACCGGGGAGCTGTTTTTT

V gene: TRBV4-1
clone size: -
J gene: TRBJ2-7
D gene: TRBD2
CDR3 protein: CASSPRAGGPREQYF
CDR3 DNA: TGCGCCAGCAGCCCTCGAGCGGGAGGGCCGCGAGAGCAGTACTTC

V gene: TRBV19
clone size: -
J gene: TRBJ2-1
D gene: TRBD2
CDR3 protein: CASSPIAGRYNEQFF
CDR3 DNA: TGTGCCAGTAGTCCTATAGCGGGACGATACAATGAGCAGTTCTTC

V gene: TRBV9
clone size: -
J gene: TRBJ2-2
D gene: TRBD2
CDR3 protein: CASSVRLAGENTGELFF
CDR3 DNA: TGTGCCAGCAGCGTAAGACTAGCGGGGGAAAACACCGGGGAGCTGTTTTTT

V gene: TRBV4-1
clone size: -
J gene: TRBJ1-1
D gene: -
CDR3 protein: CASSPQTIMNTEAFF
CDR3 DNA: TGCGCCAGCAGCCCACAAACAATCATGAACACTGAAGCTTTCTTT

V gene: TRBV7-9
clone size: -
J gene: TRBJ2-1
D gene: TRBD1
CDR3 protein: CASSLVTGGSNEQFF
CDR3 DNA: TGTGCCAGCAGCTTAGTGACAGGGGGAAGCAATGAGCAGTTCTTC

V gene: TRBV6-5
clone size: few
J gene: TRBJ2-6
D gene: -
CDR3 protein: CASRNGGSGANVLTF
CDR3 DNA: TGTGCCAGCAGGAATGGGGGGTCTGGGGCCAACGTCCTGACTTTC

V gene: TRBV29-1
clone size: -
J gene: TRBJ2-1
D gene: TRBD2
CDR3 protein: CSVEENSGSDNEQFF
CDR3 DNA: TGCAGCGTTGAAGAGAACAGCGGGAGTGACAATGAGCAGTTCTTC

V gene: TRBV12-3/TRBV12-4
clone size: -
J gene: TRBJ2-1
D gene: -
CDR3 protein: CASRYTGIGEQFF
CDR3 DNA: TGTGCCAGCAGATATACAGGGATTGGCGAGCAGTTCTTC

V gene: TRBV20-1
clone size: -
J gene: TRBJ2-1
D gene: -
CDR3 protein: CSARGEPEQFF
CDR3 DNA: TGCAGTGCTAGAGGTGAGCCTGAGCAGTTCTTC

V gene: TRBV4-1
clone size: -
J gene: TRBJ1-1
D gene: -
CDR3 protein: CASSLQPPGNTEAFF
CDR3 DNA: TGCGCCAGCAGCCTTCAGCCGCCGGGGAACACTGAAGCTTTCTTT

V gene: TRBV13
clone size: -
J gene: TRBJ1-1
D gene: -
CDR3 protein: CASSLGRRQAGTEAFF
CDR3 DNA: TGTGCCAGCAGCTTGGGTAGGCGGCAGGCGGGCACTGAAGCTTTCTTT

V gene: TRBV5-1
clone size: -
J gene: TRBJ1-6
D gene: TRBD1
CDR3 protein: CASSFLDRLNSPLHF
CDR3 DNA: TGCGCCAGCAGCTTCCTGGACAGGCTGAATTCACCCCTCCACTTT

V gene: TRBV5-1
clone size: -
J gene: TRBJ2-5
D gene: -
CDR3 protein: CASSLFQGGETQYF
CDR3 DNA: TGCGCCAGCAGCTTGTTCCAGGGTGGGGAGACCCAGTACTTC

V gene: TRBV9
clone size: few
J gene: TRBJ2-5
D gene: -
CDR3 protein: CASTLSLQETQYF
CDR3 DNA: TGTGCCAGCACCCTATCGCTCCAAGAGACCCAGTACTTC

V gene: TRBV27
clone size: -
J gene: TRBJ2-3
D gene: TRBD2
CDR3 protein: CASSLLAGDTQYF
CDR3 DNA: TGTGCCAGCAGTTTGCTAGCGGGAGATACGCAGTATTTT

V gene: TRBV7-9
clone size: -
J gene: TRBJ2-5
D gene: TRBD2
CDR3 protein: CASSRLAGETQYF
CDR3 DNA: TGTGCCAGCAGCCGACTAGCTGGAGAGACCCAGTACTTC

V gene: TRBV9
clone size: -
J gene: TRBJ2-3
D gene: -
CDR3 protein: CASSVAGVITDTQYF
CDR3 DNA: TGTGCCAGCAGCGTAGCGGGAGTCATCACAGATACGCAGTATTTT

V gene: TRBV5-1
clone size: -
J gene: TRBJ2-1
D gene: TRBD2
CDR3 protein: CASSVRTSGTTWNEQFF
CDR3 DNA: TGCGCCAGCAGCGTTCGGACTAGCGGGACGACTTGGAATGAGCAGTTCTTC

V gene: TRBV7-3
clone size: -
J gene: TRBJ2-5
D gene: -
CDR3 protein: CASSLIGNQETQYF
CDR3 DNA: TGTGCCAGCAGCTTAATCGGGAACCAAGAGACCCAGTACTTC

V gene: TRBV27
clone size: -
J gene: TRBJ1-1
D gene: -
CDR3 protein: CATGGQGGAEAFF
CDR3 DNA: TGTGCCACCGGAGGGCAGGGTGGCGCTGAAGCTTTCTTT

V gene: TRBV23-1
clone size: -
J gene: TRBJ1-4
D gene: -
CDR3 protein: CAGAITNNEKLFF
CDR3 DNA: TGCGCCGGCGCGATCACTAATAATGAAAAACTGTTTTTT